This entry is about one T cell receptor (beta chain). Losses at the gene ends were 3 bases for V and 7 bases for J; bases not matched to a gene: 10. CDR1 and CDR2 from the germline V gene are LGHNA and YNFKEQ. The CDR3 is made up of 16 amino acids. This sample was included in a study of T cell changes during pregnancy in multiple sclerosis. Assay used: immunoSEQ multiplex PCR; TCRdb lists only in-frame clones, some missing. The sample records under 40,000 clones, approximately 92% being singletons. V usage is TRBV4-2 and J usage is TRBJ1-4; 8 bases match TRBD1. The receptor was derived from a female donor in good health, enrolled as a control in a pregnancy study. The input for sequencing was CD4+ T cells from peripheral blood mononuclear cells, taken in the third trimester of pregnancy. The chain's CDR3 is CASSHSKQGVSEKLFF. CDR3 nucleotides: TGTGCCAGCAGCCATTCTAAACAGGGGGTTAGTGAAAAACTGTTTTTT.